This TCR beta chain was recorded in a study of blood T cell repertoires in COVID-19. TCRdb keeps only in-frame clones here, not all; method: immunoSEQ multiplex PCR. Among more than 50,000 clones listed, around 89% were seen once. The CDR3 totals 17 residues. CDR1 LGHNA and CDR2 YSLEER come from the germline V gene. The V end lost 1 base, the J end lost 2 bases, and 16 bases lay between the germline ends. The sequence came from a human donor in a cohort sampled during active COVID-19. This chain joins TRBV4-3 and TRBJ2-3; D possibly corresponds to TRBD2 (6 bases). Sequenced input: peripheral blood. This chain's CDR3 is CASSQGLARGATDTQYF. In DNA, the CDR3 is TGCGCCAGCAGCCAAGGCCTAGCGAGAGGGGCCACAGATACGCAGTATTTT.